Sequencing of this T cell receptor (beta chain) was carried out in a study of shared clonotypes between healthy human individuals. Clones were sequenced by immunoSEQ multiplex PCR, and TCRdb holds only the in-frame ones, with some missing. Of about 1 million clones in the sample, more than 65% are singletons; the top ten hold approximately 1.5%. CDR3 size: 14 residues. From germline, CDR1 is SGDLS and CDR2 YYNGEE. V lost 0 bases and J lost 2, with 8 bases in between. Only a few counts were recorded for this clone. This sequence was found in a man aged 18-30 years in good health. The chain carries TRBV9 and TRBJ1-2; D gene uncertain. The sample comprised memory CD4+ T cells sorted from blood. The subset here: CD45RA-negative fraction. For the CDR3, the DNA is TGTGCCAGCAGCGTAGCGGCCGGAAACTATGGCTACACCTTC. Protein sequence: CASSVAAGNYGYTF.